The rows below give T cell receptor beta chains drawn from one sample of a study of blood T cell repertoires in COVID-19. Sequencing was performed with immunoSEQ multiplex PCR; in TCRdb, only in-frame clones are kept and a portion is missing. The data hold 240,000 or so clones, with 70% to 75% observed a single time. Sequencing was carried out using peripheral blood. The receptors originated from a woman of 80 years or more with acute or convalescent COVID-19. CDR3s include the opening cysteine and the closing phenylalanine or tryptophan. A D gene is named only where the DNA matches it firmly. Clone size appears in some rows only: once, few, many, or a class for an expanded clone.

clone_size	j_call	d_call	v_call	cdr3_aa	cdr3_nt
.	TRBJ1-2	.	TRBV10-3	CAITGAGNNYGYTF	TGTGCCATCACGGGAGCAGGGAATAACTATGGCTACACCTTC
.	TRBJ2-5	TRBD1	TRBV12-5	CASGLRQGGVETQYF	TGTGCTAGTGGTTTGAGACAGGGGGGGGTTGAGACCCAGTACTTC
many	TRBJ2-5	.	TRBV5-1	CASSLTPGQGGYETQYF	TGCGCCAGCAGCTTGACCCCTGGGCAGGGTGGCTATGAGACCCAGTACTTC
few	TRBJ2-7	TRBD2	TRBV6-1	CASSEARRLAGARLYEQYF	TGTGCCAGCAGTGAAGCTCGGCGACTAGCGGGGGCCCGCTTATACGAGCAGTACTTC
.	TRBJ2-7	TRBD1	TRBV30	CAWSGGDRRIF	TGTGCCTGGAGTGGGGGGGACAGGAGGATTTTT
.	TRBJ1-1	.	TRBV6-5	CASNKGRDLGTEAFF	TGTGCCAGCAATAAAGGCAGGGATCTAGGAACTGAAGCTTTCTTT
.	TRBJ1-2	TRBD1	TRBV7-8	CASSLTGGYGYTF	TGTGCCAGCAGCTTAACAGGGGGGTATGGCTACACCTTC
.	TRBJ2-2	TRBD2	TRBV7-2	CASSIWTSGVGELFF	TGTGCCAGCAGCATCTGGACTAGCGGGGTCGGGGAGCTGTTTTTT
.	TRBJ1-6	TRBD1	TRBV6-5	CASRAQGQTNSPLHF	TGTGCCAGCAGGGCCCAGGGACAGACAAATTCACCCCTCCACTTT
.	TRBJ2-5	.	TRBV6-5	CASRRTAQETQYF	TGTGCCAGCAGACGGACAGCCCAAGAGACCCAGTACTTC
.	TRBJ2-3	TRBD1	TRBV5-4	CASSWDSLSSTDTQYF	TGTGCCAGCAGCTGGGACAGCCTCTCTAGCACAGATACGCAGTATTTT
.	TRBJ2-1	TRBD2	TRBV5-4	CASSLSGGSYNEQFF	TGTGCCAGCAGCCTTAGCGGGGGCTCCTACAATGAGCAGTTCTTC
.	TRBJ2-1	TRBD2	TRBV5-1	CASSLDSTDMSGRTGGNEQFF	TGCGCCAGCAGCTTGGACAGTACGGATATGAGCGGGAGAACTGGTGGCAATGAGCAGTTCTTC
.	TRBJ2-3	TRBD2	TRBV14	CASSPWRERGTDTQYF	TGTGCCAGCAGCCCCTGGAGGGAGCGGGGGACAGATACGCAGTATTTT